The 18 T cell receptor beta chains below come from one sample, sequenced in a study of shared clonotypes between healthy human individuals (dated by TCRdb to the early 2020s). The library was generated by the immunoSEQ multiplex PCR assay. TCRdb's version of the immuneACCESS table is confined to in-frame rearrangements and falls short of the full clone set. An unresolved V gene accounts for under half of the shortfall where checked; the remainder is of unknown origin. The sample includes around 690,000 clones, with about 92% observed a single time. More than 30% of the sample is in the top ten clones. Source material: memory CD8+ T cells from PBMCs. The sample's cell subset or site label, in plain terms: CD45RO+ cells pooled with CCR7-negative TemRA cells. The receptors shown here come from a man in his late teens or twenties in good health. Some clones in this sample may be carry-over from other donors' samples.

The gene calls are TRBV7-9 and TRBJ1-4; TRBD1 might be the D (5 bases). Germline V gene sequence: CDR1 SEHNR, CDR2 FQNEAQ (reference sequence). The CDR3 has 14 residues. V dropped 3 bases and J dropped 4 bases, with 9 bases sitting between them. The CDR3 coding sequence is TGTGCCAGCAGCTTTTCGACAGTTAATGAAAAACTGTTTTTT. Translated: CASSFSTVNEKLFF.

In its sample, this clone was seen once. The chain has TRBV4-2 and TRBJ1-1, with no clear D. This CDR3 contains 16 residues. V lost 4 bases and J 1 base, leaving 16 bases between the germline ends. Germline CDR1 and CDR2: LGHNA and YNFKEQ. The CDR3 DNA sequence: TGTGCCAGCAGCCTAGGTCGGCAGACCCAGAACACTGAAGCTTTCTTT. It encodes CASSLGRQTQNTEAFF.

This clone appeared a few times. The chain employs TRBV27 and TRBJ2-1, with TRBD2 matching 7 bases. Germline-derived CDR1 and CDR2 are MNHEY and SMNVEV (reference sequence). Unmatched junction bases numbered 6, after V lost 5 bases and J lost 5 bases. The length of the CDR3 is 14 residues. CDR3 DNA: TGTGCCAGCAGTAGCGGGGCCAATAACAATGAGCAGTTCTTC. It translates to CASSSGANNNEQFF.

The chain links TRBV7-8 to TRBJ1-5; D ambiguous. Germline-derived CDR1 and CDR2 are SGHVS and FQNEAQ. V lost 3 bases and J 4 bases, leaving 4 bases between the germline ends. This CDR3 is built from 12 residues. In nucleotides, the CDR3 is TGTGCCAGCAGCTTTCTGAATCAGCCCCAGCATTTT. Its protein product is CASSFLNQPQHF.

This clone was recorded only once. The chain is built from TRBV7-7 and TRBJ2-2; 11 bases map to TRBD1. The CDR3 spans 20 residues. Germline V gene sequence: CDR1 SSHAT, CDR2 FNYEAQ (reference sequence). The ends lost 0 bases at V and 3 bases at J; junction bases unmatched: 12. CDR3 protein: CASSLARGQGDLMYTGELFF. The CDR3 DNA follows: TGTGCCAGCAGCTTAGCGCGGGGACAGGGGGATTTGATGTACACCGGGGAGCTGTTTTTT.

This chain connects TRBV7-6 to TRBJ2-7; a possible D gene is TRBD2 (5 bases). This CDR3 contains 16 residues. With 1 base removed from V and 0 bases from J, the gap between germline ends came to 13 bases. CDR1 is SGHVS and CDR2 is FNYEAQ in the germline V gene. CDR3 DNA sequence: TGTGCCAGCAGCTTAGAACGGGATCTTGGCTCCTACGAGCAGTACTTC. Protein sequence: CASSLERDLGSYEQYF.

This clone was seen only once. The chain links TRBV14 to TRBJ1-2; TRBD1 is a possible D gene (6 bases). The germline V gene has CDR1 SGHDN and CDR2 FVKESK. The germline V and J ends were trimmed by 4 bases and 7 bases, with 13 bases remaining between them. The CDR3 consists of 13 residues. The CDR3 loop reads CASSPTGSGGYTF. CDR3 coding DNA: TGTGCCAGCAGCCCCACAGGGTCGGGTGGCTACACCTTC.

In this sample, this clone turned up a few times. This chain connects TRBV27 to TRBJ2-2, with a weak D call TRBD2 (5 bases). With 2 bases removed from V and 6 bases from J, the gap between germline ends came to 13 bases. The CDR3 covers 15 residues. Germline CDR1 is MNHEY and CDR2 is SMNVEV (reference sequence). The CDR3 bases are TGTGCCAGCAGTTTAAGTGGGAGACTGGCCGGGGAGCTGTTTTTT. Its translation: CASSLSGRLAGELFF.

This clone has just one count. The J gene is TRBJ2-7, the V gene TRBV5-1; either TRBD1 or TRBD2 may fit D (5 bases each). CDR1 SGHRS and CDR2 YFSETQ come from the germline V gene. The CDR3 contains 14 residues. V was trimmed by 4 bases and J by 2 bases, leaving 13 bases between them. This chain's CDR3 is CASSVGTAAYEQYF. The CDR3 nucleotides read TGCGCCAGCAGCGTCGGGACCGCGGCCTACGAGCAGTACTTC.

J is TRBJ2-7 and V is TRBV27; D is unclear. Germline V lookup: CDR1 MNHEY, CDR2 SMNVEV (reference sequence). Trimming took 4 bases from V and 4 from J, leaving 11 bases between them. This CDR3 comprises 13 residues. The CDR3, as DNA: TGTGCCAGCAGTTGGGTTTTCGGATACGAGCAGTACTTC. The encoded protein is CASSWVFGYEQYF.

The genes are TRBV28 and TRBJ1-2; 9 bases are a match to TRBD1. There are 13 residues in the CDR3. V shed 3 bases, J shed 9 bases, and the junction held 5 bases outside the gene matches. Germline lookup yields CDR1 MDHEN and CDR2 SYDVKM. CDR3 region: CASSLGDRVSYTF. For the CDR3, the DNA is TGTGCCAGCAGTTTGGGGGACAGGGTGAGCTACACCTTC.

The genes are TRBV10-3 and TRBJ2-7; the match to TRBD1 covers 12 bases. Germline assignment: CDR1 ENHRY and CDR2 SYGVKD. V shed 2 bases and J 5 bases; nucleotides not matched to a gene: 4. This CDR3 has 15 amino acids. The CDR3 DNA is TGTGCCATCAGTGAGACGGGACAGGGGGCGGACGAGCAGTACTTC. Encoded protein: CAISETGQGADEQYF.

The chain is built from TRBV7-6 and TRBJ1-2, with a tentative D call TRBD1 (6 bases). This CDR3 has 13 amino acids. Germline V gene data show CDR1 as SGHVS and CDR2 as FNYEAQ. Trimming removed 5 bases at V and 13 bases at J, with 20 bases between. CDR3: CASSLPFGQLLTF. The CDR3, as DNA: TGTGCCAGCAGCCTGCCCTTTGGACAGCTGCTCACCTTC. Variable domain in full (rest from reference TRBV7-6 and TRBJ1-2): GAGVSQSPRYKVTKRGQDVALRCDPISGHVSLYWYRQALGQGPEFLTYFNYEAQQDKSGLPNDRFSAERPEGSISTLTIQRTEQRDSAMYRCASSLPFGQLLTFGSGTRLTVV.

The chain employs TRBV9 and TRBJ2-3, with a possible D match to TRBD2 (6 bases). The CDR3 totals 15 residues. Looked up from germline, CDR1 is SGDLS and CDR2 is YYNGEE. V was shortened by 4 bases and J by 5 bases, with 17 bases between the two germline ends. As DNA, the CDR3 is TGTGCCAGCAGCCCCGGCGGGGCTAATAGAGATACGCAGTATTTT. Translating gives CASSPGGANRDTQYF.

Written as DNA, the CDR3 is TGTGCCAGCAGTGTTTCCCGGGACAGGGAGCTTTACGAGCAGTACTTC. This sequence encodes CASSVSRDRELYEQYF. The chain uses TRBV25-1 and TRBJ2-7; 9 nucleotides agree with TRBD1. V was clipped by 4 bases and J by 4 bases; unmatched bases: 11. Germline loops: CDR1 MGHDK, CDR2 SYGVNS. This CDR3 contains 16 residues.

As regards this clone: This specimen includes other DNA sequences encoding the same CDR3. The V call is TRBV27, the J call TRBJ1-1, with 11 bases fitting TRBD1. Germline V gene data show CDR1 as MNHEY and CDR2 as SMNVEV (reference sequence). With V trimmed by 3 bases and J by 5 bases, 5 bases remained unmatched. The CDR3 spans 15 residues. CDR3: CASSFSGTGGTEAFF. The CDR3 bases are TGTGCCAGCAGTTTCTCCGGGACAGGGGGTACTGAAGCTTTCTTT.

The chain uses TRBV29-1 and TRBJ2-5; TRBD1 is a possible D gene (5 bases). CDR1 and CDR2 from the germline V gene are SQVTM and ANQGSEA. Trimming cost V 0 bases and J 1 base, with 12 bases left between them. This CDR3 has 15 amino acids. The DNA for the CDR3 is TGCAGCGTTGAAGATCCATCAGGGATCCAAGAGACCCAGTACTTC. This translates into CSVEDPSGIQETQYF.

This clone has just a few counts. The chain employs TRBV27 and TRBJ1-4; 9 nucleotides agree with TRBD1. J was trimmed by 5 bases and V by 3 bases; bases with no gene match: 4. This CDR3 is built from 15 residues. From germline, CDR1 is MNHEY and CDR2 SMNVEV (reference sequence). In nucleotides, the CDR3 is TGTGCCAGCAGTTTGTACAGGGGGCCGAATGAAAAACTGTTTTTT. It yields the protein CASSLYRGPNEKLFF.